The sequence of this T cell receptor (beta chain) was determined in a study of blood T cell repertoires in COVID-19. Across the study: Acute-phase and convalescent COVID-19 samples originated in the United States, Italy and Spain. Nucleic acid was either cDNA or gDNA, and it came from T cells, B-cell-depleted T cells, or PBMCs.

CDR3 size: 15 residues. V gave up 0 bases and J gave up 3 bases, with 10 bases separating them. CDR1 and CDR2 (germline): SGDLS, YYNGEE. Authors' data handling: Reference gene primer amplification in the assay estimated nucleated cell counts. Measured with immunoSEQ multiplex PCR; TCRdb has only the in-frame clones, and not every one. V, J and clone size derive from that table, while D and trimming were established from the DNA sequence. This table holds about 98,000 clones, 75% to 95% found once. Sequences were obtained from peripheral blood. This chain uses TRBV9 with TRBJ1-5, with D perhaps TRBD1 (6 bases). This clonotype was obtained from a man younger than 35 with acute or convalescent COVID-19. The CDR3 nucleotides are TGTGCCAGCAGCGTAGATGGGGGCCTCAATCAGCCCCAGCATTTT. This sequence encodes CASSVDGGLNQPQHF.